The clone carrying this T cell receptor (beta chain) was seen more than once but under ten times. Antigen specificity is unknown. This entry belongs to a study of tissue T cells after allogeneic stem cell transplantation. Whole-study context: Pathologist H&E review favored samples with visible lymphocytes for sequencing among multiple samples. General study findings and limits: Anatomically similar tissues had similar TCR repertoires within each patient. Only a limited share of tissue TCRs appeared in blood or spleen.

Profiling relied on immunoSEQ multiplex PCR, and the TCRdb table lists in-frame clones only, not all of them. Of over 3,500 clones listed, around 74% are singletons. V was clipped by 5 bases and J by 5 bases; unmatched bases: 12. CDR3 length: 17 residues. Germline CDR1 and CDR2: SNHLY and FYNNEI. The sample consisted of left colon tissue, taken at autopsy. The sequence came from a woman aged 18 to 55 with breast cancer. This rearrangement joins TRBV2 to TRBJ2-1, with 10 bases matching TRBD1. The CDR3 bases are TGTGCCAGCAGTCCGGAAGACAGGGGGCTAGCGGACAATGAGCAGTTCTTC. Amino acid sequence: CASSPEDRGLADNEQFF.